These 3 T cell receptor beta chains came from one sample sequenced in a study of cytomegalovirus exposure and HLA in healthy donors. 60 Vbeta and 13 Jbeta primers were used in PCR. Profiled with immunoSEQ multiplex PCR; TCRdb holds only in-frame clones, not every one. The table lists some 120,000 clones, about four fifths of them singletons. What was sequenced was PBMCs. Receptor source: a man aged 18 to 30 in good health and CMV-seronegative.

The V and J genes are TRBV11-2 and TRBJ2-1; 11 bases fit TRBD2. With V trimmed by 2 bases and J by 4 bases, 13 bases remained unmatched. From germline, CDR1 is SGHAT and CDR2 FQNNGV. The CDR3 is 19 residues long. The CDR3 region is CASSLTSGRSSTWYNEQFF. As DNA, the CDR3 is TGTGCCAGCAGCTTAACTAGCGGGAGATCTAGCACTTGGTACAATGAGCAGTTCTTC.

This clone came up a few times. The V and J genes are TRBV15 and TRBJ2-2, with TRBD2 matching over 7 bases. In germline, CDR1 is LNHNV, CDR2 YYDKDF (reference sequence). Trimming cost V 0 bases and J 6 bases; bases outside gene matches: 1. This CDR3 spans 14 amino acids. The DNA of the CDR3 is TGTGCCACCAGCAGAGATGGGGGGGCCGGGGAGCTGTTTTTT. Its protein is CATSRDGGAGELFF.

A single count supports this clone. This chain links TRBV2 with TRBJ2-1, with TRBD2 as a possible D gene (6 bases). Deletions cut 7 bases from V and 10 bases from J, with 14 bases between. The CDR3 totals 12 residues. The germline CDR1 and CDR2 sequences are SNHLY and FYNNEI. The CDR3, as DNA: TGTGCCAGCAATCTAGCGAGACTGGAGCAGTTCTTC. The encoded protein is CASNLARLEQFF.